The 11 T cell receptor beta chains presented below share a single source sample, sequenced in a study of response to subunit inactivated influenza vaccine. In TCRdb, the RT-PCR reads were re-called with MiXCR into one record per CDR3 protein. The sample consists of 650,000 to 800,000 distinct CDR3 sequences, more than 11% of them appearing once. The specimen was PBMCs from blood, collected about 14 days before vaccination. The source of these receptors is a man in his forties or fifties who received an inactivated influenza vaccine.

The chain combines TRBV30 with TRBJ1-5; no clear D. The CDR3 runs 13 residues. Germline CDR1 reads GTSNPN; CDR2 reads SVGIG (reference sequence). The germline V and J ends were trimmed by 3 bases and 0 bases, with 6 bases remaining between them. Here the CDR3 reads CAWRVNSNQPQHF. The CDR3 nucleotides read TGTGCCTGGAGGGTTAATAGCAATCAGCCCCAGCATTTT.

Only a few counts were recorded for this clonotype. This chain joins TRBV28 and TRBJ2-2; 11 bases fit TRBD2. The length of the CDR3 is 21 residues. The germline gives CDR1 MDHEN, CDR2 SYDVKM. V lost 6 bases, J lost 3 bases, and 21 bases stayed unmatched. The CDR3 region is CASSPFPGLAVPMADTGELFF. The CDR3 nucleotides are TGTGCCAGCAGCCCCTTCCCGGGACTAGCGGTCCCTATGGCGGACACCGGGGAGCTGTTTTTT.

This clonotype was seen a handful of times. CDR3 nucleotides: TGTGCCAGCAGCCTCTGGGGGTGGACGGCTTCCTACGAGCAGTACTTC. It specifies CASSLWGWTASYEQYF. The rearrangement joins TRBV7-9 to TRBJ2-7; possibly TRBD1 or TRBD2 for D (5 bases each). The CDR3 sequence is 16 residues long. Germline assignment: CDR1 SEHNR and CDR2 FQNEAQ (reference sequence). V gave up 5 bases and J gave up 1 base, with 18 bases separating them.

This clonotype was counted a few times. This chain connects TRBV15 to TRBJ2-2; 7 positions match TRBD1. CDR1 and CDR2 (germline): LNHNV, YYDKDF (reference sequence). V lost 4 bases, J lost 3 bases, and 2 bases stayed unmatched. CDR3 length: 14 amino acids. The CDR3 DNA reads as TGTGCCACCAGCAAGGGACAGTACACCGGGGAGCTGTTTTTT. Translation gives CATSKGQYTGELFF.

This clonotype was recorded a few times. This chain uses TRBV11-2 with TRBJ2-3, with D perhaps being TRBD1 or TRBD2 (6 bases each). V lost 6 bases and J 5 bases, leaving 12 bases between the germline ends. The CDR3 runs to 13 residues. Germline CDR1 and CDR2: SGHAT and FQNNGV. CDR3 coding DNA: TGTGCCAGCAGTGGGGGGCCGAAAGATACGCAGTATTTT. Amino acid sequence: CASSGGPKDTQYF. Together with reference TRBV11-2 and TRBJ2-3, the CDR3 gives the full variable domain: EAGVAQSPRYKIIEKRQSVAFWCNPISGHATLYWYQQILGQGPKLLIQFQNNGVVDDSQLPKDRFSAERLKGVDSTLKIQPAKLEDSAVYLCASSGGPKDTQYFGPGTRLTVL.

V usage is TRBV24-1 and J usage is TRBJ2-1, with 7 positions matching TRBD1. Per the germline V gene, CDR1 is KGHDR and CDR2 is SFDVKD. The CDR3 consists of 12 residues. Trimming at V came to 9 bases and at J to 4 bases, leaving 2 bases not matched to a gene. Written as DNA, the CDR3 is TGTGCCACCGGGGACAGATACAATGAGCAGTTCTTC. Protein: CATGDRYNEQFF.

At least ten counts were recorded for this clonotype. The chain couples TRBV6-1 to TRBJ2-1, with 7 bases matching TRBD2. This CDR3 has 14 residues. J lost 8 bases, V lost 6 bases, and 10 bases had no gene match. Germline loops: CDR1 MNHNS, CDR2 SASEGT. CDR3 loop: CASRKAGRLYEQFF. The CDR3 nucleotides read TGTGCCAGCAGAAAAGCGGGGAGGTTGTATGAGCAGTTCTTC.

The genes are TRBV10-3 and TRBJ2-2; perhaps TRBD2 as D (5 bases). CDR1 and CDR2 from the germline V gene are ENHRY and SYGVKD. With 0 bases removed from V and 0 bases from J, the gap between germline ends came to 17 bases. The CDR3 runs 19 residues. The CDR3 bases are TGTGCCATCAGTGAGTCGGGTGCGGGTCTCGCTTCGAACACCGGGGAGCTGTTTTTT. Translating gives CAISESGAGLASNTGELFF.

This clonotype was detected only a few times. The gene calls are TRBV30 and TRBJ1-4; 8 bases map to TRBD1. CDR1 and CDR2 (germline): GTSNPN, SVGIG (reference sequence). The CDR3 length is 15 residues. V shed 0 bases, J shed 8 bases, and the junction held 8 bases outside the gene matches. The CDR3: CAWSVRRGLGEKLFF. CDR3 DNA sequence: TGTGCCTGGAGTGTACGCAGGGGGCTAGGAGAAAAACTGTTTTTT.

V is TRBV20-1 and J is TRBJ2-7; no firm D call. Germline V gene sequence: CDR1 DFQATT, CDR2 SNEGSKA (reference sequence). Trimming shortened V by 6 bases and J by 0 bases, and 12 bases separated the two germline ends. The CDR3 is made up of 13 amino acids. This chain's CDR3 is CSAWGPSSYEQYF. CDR3 bases: TGCAGTGCCTGGGGTCCGAGCTCCTACGAGCAGTACTTC.

The CDR3 is CASSLGSGVETQYF. The CDR3 DNA is TGTGCCAGCAGCTTGGGGTCGGGGGTAGAGACCCAGTACTTC. The genes are TRBV7-2 and TRBJ2-5; TRBD2 might be the D (6 bases). The CDR3 has 14 amino acids. Trimming stripped 3 bases from V and 4 bases from J, with 12 bases between. The germline V gene encodes CDR1 SGHTA and CDR2 FQGNSA.